This paragraph covers one TCR beta chain sequence. These data originate in a study of blood T cell repertoires in COVID-19. Study-wide background: Material from acute and convalescent COVID-19 was sourced from the United States, Italy and Spain. T cells, B-cell-depleted T cells, or PBMCs provided the cDNA or gDNA that served as material.

Germline CDR1 is SGHAT and CDR2 is FQNNGV. The V gene lost 5 bases and the J gene lost 1 base, with 15 bases spanning the gap. This CDR3 comprises 16 residues. In the study's own analysis: Amplifying reference gene primers gave estimates of nucleated cell counts. Sequenced by immunoSEQ multiplex PCR; TCRdb stores in-frame clones only, minus some. The V and J calls and clone size are taken from that table; D and trimming were inferred from the DNA. The repertoire includes about 250,000 clones, roughly 80% of them detected once, and nearly 9% sits in the top ten. The chain uses TRBV11-2 and TRBJ2-1, with D possibly being TRBD2 (6 bases). The sequence came from a man older than 75 with acute or convalescent COVID-19. Sequenced input: peripheral blood. The CDR3 spells CASSPFVGRSYNEQFF. In DNA, the CDR3 is TGTGCCAGCAGCCCATTTGTAGGGAGGTCCTACAATGAGCAGTTCTTC.